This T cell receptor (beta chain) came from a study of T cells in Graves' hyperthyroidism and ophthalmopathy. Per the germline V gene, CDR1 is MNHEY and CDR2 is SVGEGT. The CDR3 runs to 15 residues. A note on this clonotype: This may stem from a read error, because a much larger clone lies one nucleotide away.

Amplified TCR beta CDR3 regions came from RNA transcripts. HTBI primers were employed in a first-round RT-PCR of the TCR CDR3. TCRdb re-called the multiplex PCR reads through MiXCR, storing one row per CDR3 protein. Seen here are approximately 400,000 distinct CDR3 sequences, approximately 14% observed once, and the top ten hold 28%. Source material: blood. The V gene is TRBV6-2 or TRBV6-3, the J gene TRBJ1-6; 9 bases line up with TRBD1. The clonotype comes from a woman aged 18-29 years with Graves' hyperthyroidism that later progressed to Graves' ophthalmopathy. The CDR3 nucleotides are TGTGTCAGCAGTGAGCTCGACAGGGGGAATTCACCCCTCCACTTT. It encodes CVSSELDRGNSPLHF.